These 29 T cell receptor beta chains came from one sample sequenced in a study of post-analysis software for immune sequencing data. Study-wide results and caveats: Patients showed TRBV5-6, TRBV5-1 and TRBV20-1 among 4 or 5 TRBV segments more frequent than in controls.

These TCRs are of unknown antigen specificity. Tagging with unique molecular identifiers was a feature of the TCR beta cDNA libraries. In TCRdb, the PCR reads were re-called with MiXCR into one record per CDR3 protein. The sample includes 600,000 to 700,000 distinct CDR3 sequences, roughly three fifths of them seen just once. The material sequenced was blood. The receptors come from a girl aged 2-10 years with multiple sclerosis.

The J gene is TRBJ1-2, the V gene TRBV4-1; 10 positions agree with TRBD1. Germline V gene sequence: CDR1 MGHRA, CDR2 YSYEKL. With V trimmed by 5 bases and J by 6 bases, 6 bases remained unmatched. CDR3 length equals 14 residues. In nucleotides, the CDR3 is TGCGCCAGCAGCTCCCGGGACAGGGGAGATGGCTACACCTTC. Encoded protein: CASSSRDRGDGYTF.

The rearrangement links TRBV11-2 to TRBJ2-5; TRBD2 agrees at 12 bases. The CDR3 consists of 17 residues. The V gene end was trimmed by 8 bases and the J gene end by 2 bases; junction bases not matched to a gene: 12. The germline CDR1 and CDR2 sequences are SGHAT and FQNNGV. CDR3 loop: CASSLSGLAGGQETQYF. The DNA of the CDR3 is TGTGCCAGCTCGCTCAGTGGGCTAGCGGGGGGGCAAGAGACCCAGTACTTC.

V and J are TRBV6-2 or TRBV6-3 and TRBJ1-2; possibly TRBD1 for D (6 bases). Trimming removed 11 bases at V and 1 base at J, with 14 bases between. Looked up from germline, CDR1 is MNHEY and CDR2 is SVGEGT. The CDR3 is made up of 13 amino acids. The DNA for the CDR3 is TGTGCCCGGGGGGGGACAAGTAACTATGGCTACACCTTC. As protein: CARGGTSNYGYTF.

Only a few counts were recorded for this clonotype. The CDR3 DNA reads TGTGCCAGCAGTTTGGGCACCGGGGGGTGGCCCCAGCATTTT. This codes for CASSLGTGGWPQHF. V is TRBV12-3 or TRBV12-4 and J is TRBJ1-5, with D perhaps TRBD1 (5 bases). The CDR3 spans 14 residues. Trimming stripped 3 bases from V and 9 bases from J, with 15 bases between.

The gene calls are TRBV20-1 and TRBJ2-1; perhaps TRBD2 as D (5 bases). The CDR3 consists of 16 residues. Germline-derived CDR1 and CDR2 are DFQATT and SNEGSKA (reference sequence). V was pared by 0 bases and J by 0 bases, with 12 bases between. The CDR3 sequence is CSARESGWSSYNEQFF. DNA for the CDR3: TGCAGTGCTAGAGAAAGCGGCTGGAGCTCCTACAATGAGCAGTTCTTC.

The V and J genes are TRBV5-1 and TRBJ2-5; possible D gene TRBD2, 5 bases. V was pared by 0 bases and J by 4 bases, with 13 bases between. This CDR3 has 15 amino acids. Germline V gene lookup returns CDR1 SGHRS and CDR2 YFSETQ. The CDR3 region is CASSLARGAPETQYF. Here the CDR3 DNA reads TGCGCCAGCAGCTTGGCTCGGGGAGCCCCAGAGACCCAGTACTTC.

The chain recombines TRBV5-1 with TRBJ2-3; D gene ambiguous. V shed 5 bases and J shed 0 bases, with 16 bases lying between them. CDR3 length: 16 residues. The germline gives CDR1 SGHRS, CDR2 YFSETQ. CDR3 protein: CASRRTTGPSTDTQYF. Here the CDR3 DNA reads TGCGCCAGCAGAAGGACGACCGGACCCAGCACAGATACGCAGTATTTT.

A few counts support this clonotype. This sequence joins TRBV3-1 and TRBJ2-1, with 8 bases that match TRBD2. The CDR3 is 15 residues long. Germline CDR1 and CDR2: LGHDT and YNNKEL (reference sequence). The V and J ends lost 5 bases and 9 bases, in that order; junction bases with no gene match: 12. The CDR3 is CASSGGREDRGEQFF. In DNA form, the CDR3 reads TGTGCCAGCAGCGGGGGGCGGGAGGACCGAGGTGAGCAGTTCTTC.

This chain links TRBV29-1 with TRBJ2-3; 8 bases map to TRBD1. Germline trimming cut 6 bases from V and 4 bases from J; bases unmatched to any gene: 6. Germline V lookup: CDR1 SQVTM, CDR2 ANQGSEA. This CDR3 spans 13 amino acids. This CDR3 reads CSVPGQGADTQYF. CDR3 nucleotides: TGCAGCGTACCCGGACAGGGCGCAGATACGCAGTATTTT.

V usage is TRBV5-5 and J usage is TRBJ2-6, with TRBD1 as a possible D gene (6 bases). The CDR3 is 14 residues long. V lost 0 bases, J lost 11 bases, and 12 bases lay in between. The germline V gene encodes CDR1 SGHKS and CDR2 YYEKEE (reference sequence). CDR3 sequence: CASSLATGTHVLTF. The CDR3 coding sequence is TGTGCCAGCAGCTTGGCCACAGGGACCCACGTCCTGACTTTC. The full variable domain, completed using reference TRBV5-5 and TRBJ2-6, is DAGVTQSPTHLIKTRGQQVTLRCSPISGHKSVSWYQQVLGQGPQFIFQYYEKEERGRGNFPDRFSARQFPNYSSELNVNALLLGDSALYLCASSLATGTHVLTFGAGSRLTVL.

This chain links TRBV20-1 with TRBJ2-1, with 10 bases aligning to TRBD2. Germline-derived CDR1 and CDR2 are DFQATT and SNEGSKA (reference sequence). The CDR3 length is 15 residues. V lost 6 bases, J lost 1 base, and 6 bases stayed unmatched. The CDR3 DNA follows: TGCAGTGCCCTCAAAGCGGGGGGGTCCTACAATGAGCAGTTCTTC. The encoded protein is CSALKAGGSYNEQFF.

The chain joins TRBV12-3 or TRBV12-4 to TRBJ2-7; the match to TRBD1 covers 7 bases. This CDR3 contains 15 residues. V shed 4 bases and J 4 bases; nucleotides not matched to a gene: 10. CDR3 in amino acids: CASSSGTAPGYEQYF. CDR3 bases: TGTGCCAGCAGTTCGGGGACAGCCCCGGGGTACGAGCAGTACTTC.

CDR3 in DNA: TGCAGTGCTAGAGGAGCTCGGCTAATATACAATGAGCAGTTCTTC. Its translation is CSARGARLIYNEQFF. This chain uses TRBV20-1 with TRBJ2-1, with D unresolved. Looked up from germline, CDR1 is DFQATT and CDR2 is SNEGSKA (reference sequence). The CDR3 spans 15 residues. With 1 base removed from V and 4 bases from J, the gap between germline ends came to 14 bases.

CDR3 in DNA: TGTGCCAGCAGTTTCTACGGGGGGGCGAGCTCCTACAATGAGCAGTTCTTC. It yields the protein CASSFYGGASSYNEQFF. This chain uses TRBV12-3 or TRBV12-4 with TRBJ2-1; 8 nucleotides line up with TRBD2. The CDR3 contains 17 residues. V shed 3 bases, J shed 0 bases, and the junction held 7 bases outside the gene matches.

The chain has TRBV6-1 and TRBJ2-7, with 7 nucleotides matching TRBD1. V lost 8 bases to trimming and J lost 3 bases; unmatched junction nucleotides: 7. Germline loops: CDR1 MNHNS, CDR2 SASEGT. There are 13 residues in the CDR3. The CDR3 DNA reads TGTGCCAGCCGTAGACAGGGTGACTACGAGCAGTACTTC. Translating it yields CASRRQGDYEQYF.

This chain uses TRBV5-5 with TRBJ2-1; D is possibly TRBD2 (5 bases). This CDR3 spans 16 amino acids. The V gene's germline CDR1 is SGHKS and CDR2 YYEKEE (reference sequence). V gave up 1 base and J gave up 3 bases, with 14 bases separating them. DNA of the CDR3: TGTGCCAGCAGCTTGTTTCCGGGGAAAGACTACAATGAGCAGTTCTTC. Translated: CASSLFPGKDYNEQFF.

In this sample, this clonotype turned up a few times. As DNA, the CDR3 is TGTGCCAGCAGCACAGGGGTATTGGCGACAGATACGCAGTATTTT. It specifies CASSTGVLATDTQYF. The chain has TRBV5-6 and TRBJ2-3; 7 bases are a match to TRBD1. CDR1 SGHDT and CDR2 YYEEEE come from the germline V gene. V lost 4 bases and J lost 3; bases outside the gene matches: 8. CDR3 length: 15 amino acids.

The chain's CDR3 is CASSAAWLVDPHEQYF. CDR3 nucleotide sequence: TGTGCCAGCAGCGCCGCGTGGCTAGTTGATCCCCACGAGCAGTACTTC. The V call is TRBV7-6, the J call TRBJ2-7; D not certain. The length of the CDR3 is 16 residues. The germline V and J ends were trimmed by 5 bases and 5 bases, with 22 bases remaining between them. Germline V CDR1 and CDR2: SGHVS, FNYEAQ.

The CDR3 region is CASGQTLGDYTF. The CDR3 DNA reads TGTGCTAGTGGCCAGACTTTGGGGGACTACACCTTC. The chain joins TRBV12-5 to TRBJ1-2, with D maybe TRBD1 (5 bases). The CDR3 runs 12 residues. The germline V and J ends were trimmed by 6 bases and 10 bases, with 15 bases remaining between them. The V gene's germline CDR1 is LGHNT and CDR2 FRNRAP. Together with reference TRBV12-5 and TRBJ1-2, the CDR3 gives the full variable domain: DARVTQTPRHKVTEMGQEVTMRCQPILGHNTVFWYRQTMMQGLELLAYFRNRAPLDDSGMPKDRFSAEMPDATLATLKIQPSEPRDSAVYFCASGQTLGDYTFGSGTRLTVV.

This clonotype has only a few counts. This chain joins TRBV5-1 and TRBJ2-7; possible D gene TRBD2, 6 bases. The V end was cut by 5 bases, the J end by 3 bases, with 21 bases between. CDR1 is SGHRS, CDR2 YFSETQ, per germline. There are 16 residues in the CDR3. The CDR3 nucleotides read TGCGCCAGCAGTTTGAACTCTGGAGGGGCCTACTACGAGCAGTACTTC. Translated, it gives CASSLNSGGAYYEQYF.

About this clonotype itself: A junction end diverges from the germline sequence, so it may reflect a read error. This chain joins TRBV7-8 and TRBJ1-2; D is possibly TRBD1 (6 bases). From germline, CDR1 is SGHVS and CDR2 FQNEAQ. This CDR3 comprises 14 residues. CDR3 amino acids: CASSLRTANYGHTF. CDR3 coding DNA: TGTGCCAGCAGCTTGCGGACAGCTAACTATGGCCACACCTTC. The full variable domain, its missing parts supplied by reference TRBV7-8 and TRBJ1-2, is GAGVSQSPRYKVAKRGQDVALRCDPISGHVSLFWYQQALGQGPEFLTYFQNEAQLDKSGLPSDRFFAERPEGSVSTLKIQRTQQEDSAVYLCASSLRTANYGHTFGSGTRLTVV.

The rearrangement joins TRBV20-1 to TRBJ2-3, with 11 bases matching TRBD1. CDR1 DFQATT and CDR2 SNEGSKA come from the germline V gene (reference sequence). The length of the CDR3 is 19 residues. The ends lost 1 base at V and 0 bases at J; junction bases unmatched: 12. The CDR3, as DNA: TGCAGTGCTAGAGCTCCGGGACAGGGGGTACAAACTAGCACAGATACGCAGTATTTT. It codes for CSARAPGQGVQTSTDTQYF.

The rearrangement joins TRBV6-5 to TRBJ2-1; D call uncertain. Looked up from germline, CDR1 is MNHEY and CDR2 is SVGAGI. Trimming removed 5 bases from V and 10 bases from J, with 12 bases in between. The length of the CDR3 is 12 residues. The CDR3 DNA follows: TGTGCCAGCAGTCGAAGTAGGAACGAGCAGTTCTTC. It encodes CASSRSRNEQFF.

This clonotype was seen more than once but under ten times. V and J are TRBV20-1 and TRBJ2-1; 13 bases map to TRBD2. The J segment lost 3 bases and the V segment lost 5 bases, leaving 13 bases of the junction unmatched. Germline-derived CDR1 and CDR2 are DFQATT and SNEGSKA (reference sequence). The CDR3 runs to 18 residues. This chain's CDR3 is CSAYRALAGGHFYNEQFF. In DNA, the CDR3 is TGCAGTGCTTATAGAGCACTAGCGGGGGGGCATTTCTACAATGAGCAGTTCTTC.

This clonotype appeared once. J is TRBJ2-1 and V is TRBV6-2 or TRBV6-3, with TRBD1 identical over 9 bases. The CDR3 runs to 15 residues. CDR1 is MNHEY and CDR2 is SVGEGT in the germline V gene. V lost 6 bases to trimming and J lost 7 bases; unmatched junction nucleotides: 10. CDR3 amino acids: CASRQWTGEGNEQFF. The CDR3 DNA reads TGTGCCAGCAGACAGTGGACAGGGGAGGGTAATGAGCAGTTCTTC.

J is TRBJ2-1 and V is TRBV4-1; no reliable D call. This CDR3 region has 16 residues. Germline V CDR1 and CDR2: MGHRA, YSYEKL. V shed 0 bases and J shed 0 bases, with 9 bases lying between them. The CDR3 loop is CASSQEEADSYNEQFF. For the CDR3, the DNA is TGCGCCAGCAGCCAAGAAGAGGCTGACTCCTACAATGAGCAGTTCTTC.

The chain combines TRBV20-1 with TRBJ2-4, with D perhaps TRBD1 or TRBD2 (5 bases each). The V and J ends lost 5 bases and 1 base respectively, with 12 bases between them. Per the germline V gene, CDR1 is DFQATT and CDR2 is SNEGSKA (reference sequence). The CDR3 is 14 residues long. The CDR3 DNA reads TGCAGTGCTGGAACCGGGGCCGCCAAAAACATTCAGTACTTC. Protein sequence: CSAGTGAAKNIQYF.

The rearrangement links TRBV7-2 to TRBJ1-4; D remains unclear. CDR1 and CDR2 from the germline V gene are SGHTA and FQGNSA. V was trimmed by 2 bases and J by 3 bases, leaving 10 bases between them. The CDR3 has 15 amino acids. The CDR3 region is CASSLYRESNEKLFF. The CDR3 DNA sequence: TGTGCCAGCAGCTTATATCGGGAATCTAATGAAAAACTGTTTTTT.

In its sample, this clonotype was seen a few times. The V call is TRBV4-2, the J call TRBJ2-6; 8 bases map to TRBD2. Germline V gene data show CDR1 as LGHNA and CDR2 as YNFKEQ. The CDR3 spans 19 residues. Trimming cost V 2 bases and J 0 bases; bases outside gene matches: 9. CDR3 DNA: TGTGCCAGCAGCCAAAGAAGGGCGGGGGGTGTCTCTGGGGCCAACGTCCTGACTTTC. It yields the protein CASSQRRAGGVSGANVLTF.